This is a list of T cell receptor beta chains from one sample in a study of coeliac disease. The protocol was immunoSEQ multiplex PCR, while the TCRdb copy is restricted to in-frame clones and leaves out a portion. Counted here are roughly 1,500 clones, roughly two thirds occurring once; the ten biggest clones make up roughly 28%. Input material: intraepithelial lymphocytes from the gut. Receptor source: a woman aged 45-59 years with celiac disease on a gluten-free diet. CDR3s include the opening cysteine and the closing phenylalanine or tryptophan. D genes are given only for firm matches. Clone size, where shown, is once, few, many, or a class for clones that have expanded.

j_call | d_call | clone_size | v_call | cdr3_length | cdr3_nt | cdr3_aa
TRBJ2-7 | TRBD2 | few | TRBV18 | 14 | TGTGCCAGCTCGACTAGCGCGGCGATCTACGAGCAGTACTTC | CASSTSAAIYEQYF
TRBJ1-6 | . | large | TRBV5-1 | 16 | TGCGCCAGCAGCGGAGAAAATGGGGGGTATAATTCACCCCTCCACTTT | CASSGENGGYNSPLHF
TRBJ2-7 | . | . | TRBV27 | 14 | TGTGCCAGCAGTCTCAGGGGAAGAACGGCCGAGCAGTACTTC | CASSLRGRTAEQYF
TRBJ2-2 | . | . | TRBV6-5 | 15 | TGTGCCAGCAGTTACTCGACCGGGAATATCGGGGAGCTGTTTTTT | CASSYSTGNIGELFF
TRBJ2-7 | TRBD1 | . | TRBV2 | 15 | TGTGCCAGCATGAAGACAGGGGGGATCTCCTACGAGCAGTACTTC | CASMKTGGISYEQYF
TRBJ2-7 | TRBD1 | . | TRBV7-2 | 15 | TGTGCCAGCAGCCGGGACAGGGGAGGACCCTACGAGCAGTACTTC | CASSRDRGGPYEQYF
TRBJ1-2 | . | . | TRBV30 | 12 | . | CAGGQGNYDCTF
TRBJ2-7 | . | few | TRBV11-3 | 14 | TGTGCCAGCAGCTCCCAGGGAGGATCCTACGAGCAGTACTTC | CASSSQGGSYEQYF
TRBJ2-7 | . | large | TRBV2 | 11 | TGTGCCAGCACCCCGGGTTACGAGCAGTACTTC | CASTPGYEQYF
TRBJ2-1 | TRBD1 | large | TRBV28 | 14 | TGTGCCAGCAGGCCGGGACAGGGAGTTCATGAGCAGTTCTTC | CASRPGQGVHEQFF
TRBJ2-7 | . | once | TRBV5-4 | 14 | TGTGCCAGCAGCTTGGGAGATATACCCTACGAGCAGTACTTC | CASSLGDIPYEQYF
TRBJ2-1 | . | . | TRBV11-2 | 16 | TGTGCCAGCAGCTTAAGGGACTGGGCCTACTACAATGAGCAGTTCTTC | CASSLRDWAYYNEQFF
TRBJ1-6 | . | . | TRBV7-6 | 13 | TGTGCCAGCAGCTCTAACAGGGATTCACCCCTCCACTTT | CASSSNRDSPLHF
TRBJ2-4 | TRBD1 | . | TRBV9 | 12 | TGTGCCAGCAGCGGGACAGGGGAGAATCAGTACTTC | CASSGTGENQYF